Below are 5 T cell receptor beta chains sequenced from a single sample in a study of tumor and adjacent non-tumor tissue in lung cancer. A modified ARM-PCR protocol with three rounds of nested PCR amplified TCRbeta. Each CDR3 protein is one row after TCRdb ran MiXCR on the multiplex PCR reads. The sample lists about 44,000 distinct CDR3 sequences; roughly 67% were seen once. No cell sorting was done before RNA was extracted from the tissue. More than 3 cm separated this lung sample from the edge of the tumor. The sequencing sample was made of distant non-tumor lung tissue. These receptors were obtained from a woman between 65 and 79 years old with non-small cell lung cancer.

The chain uses TRBV6-5 and TRBJ2-7, with 7 bases fitting TRBD1. V lost 5 bases to trimming and J lost 4 bases; unmatched junction nucleotides: 14. CDR1 is MNHEY, CDR2 SVGAGI, per germline. The CDR3 loop spans 16 amino acids. The CDR3 DNA reads TGTGCCAGCAGTACAGGGATAGGGGGCTGCAATTACGAGCAGTACTTC. Translated, it gives CASSTGIGGCNYEQYF.

This clonotype was counted at least ten times. This sequence joins TRBV5-5 and TRBJ1-5; 9 positions agree with TRBD1. J lost 1 base, V lost 3 bases, and 11 bases had no gene match. The germline V gene encodes CDR1 SGHKS and CDR2 YYEKEE (reference sequence). The CDR3 consists of 18 residues. The CDR3 nucleotides read TGTGCCAGCAGCTGGGGGACAGGGACGCAGGGAAGCAATCAGCCCCAGCATTTT. Translation: CASSWGTGTQGSNQPQHF.

To note about this clonotype: The conserved final phenylalanine or tryptophan is absent from the CDR3, which likely points to a read error. The rearrangement uses TRBV5-6 and TRBJ2-1; either TRBD1 or TRBD2 may fit D (5 bases each). Germline V gene lookup returns CDR1 SGHDT and CDR2 YYEEEE. The CDR3 sequence is 15 residues long. The CDR3 spells CANSLGPQEEDEQFI. CDR3 bases: TGTGCCAACAGCTTGGGACCCCAGGAAGAGGATGAACAGTTCATC.

The genes are TRBV7-8 and TRBJ2-3; TRBD2 aligns across 8 bases. Germline CDR1 reads SGHVS; CDR2 reads FQNEAQ. The CDR3 extends over 14 amino acids. Trimming at V came to 1 base and at J to 4 bases, leaving 1 base not matched to a gene. The CDR3, as DNA: TGTGCCAGCAGCTTAGTCGGGGGGGCAGATACGCAGTATTTT. Encoded protein: CASSLVGGADTQYF.

This chain connects TRBV15 to TRBJ1-1; no clear D gene. The CDR3 extends over 11 amino acids. Per the germline V gene, CDR1 is LNHNV and CDR2 is YYDKDF (reference sequence). Trimming stripped 5 bases from V and 1 base from J, with 2 bases between. CDR3 DNA sequence: TGTGCCACCAGCCGGAACACTGAAGCTTTCTTT. It translates to CATSRNTEAFF.